This T cell receptor delta chain is drawn from a study of delta chains in infants with herpesvirus infections. Reverse transcription of PBMC RNA used primers specific for the gamma and delta chains. TCRdb reanalysed the RT-PCR reads via CATT. The sample has 350 to 400 delta-chain clones, approximately 67% seen once. Note on this clone: Given a far larger clone just one base away, this is likely a sequencing read error.

This CDR3 contains 15 residues. The V gene lost 9 bases and the J gene lost 1 base, with 18 bases spanning the gap. The germline V gene encodes CDR1 TSWWSYY and CDR2 QGS. The J gene is TRDJ1, the V gene TRDV1; D uncertain. Sequenced material: peripheral blood, taken at time point 2 of longitudinal follow-up. This receptor was identified in a human donor who was a Ugandan infant, either HIV-exposed or HIV-unexposed (not recorded which). This chain's CDR3 is CALAPKVCSTDKLIF. Here the CDR3 DNA reads TGTGCTCTCGCCCCCAAAGTATGTTCCACCGATAAACTCATCTTT.